This T cell receptor beta chain was retrieved from a study of naive and memory T cell subsets. A UMI-containing oligonucleotide was joined by 3' ligation to the TCR cDNA template. Reverse transcription used DNase-treated unsorted total RNA, aiming for roughly 1 to 1,100 ng. The table lists this clonotype with many counts. A much larger clone sits a single nucleotide away, making a read error possible. The SP2 primer and nested alpha and beta constant region primers amplified ligated cDNA in four rounds. Alpha and beta constant region primers primed reverse transcription for blood and skin samples. One entry per CDR3 protein results from TCRdb running MiXCR on the UMI-ligation and nested PCR reads. This sample carries about 25,000 distinct CDR3 sequences, under 6.5% of them seen once, and the ten largest clones take approximately 7%. The CDR3 has 16 residues. Deletions cut 0 bases from V and 1 base from J, with 14 bases between. From germline, CDR1 is SQVTM and CDR2 ANQGSEA.

The source is an adult in good health. The material sequenced was blood. The chain is built from TRBV29-1 and TRBJ2-3; D is possibly TRBD2 (7 bases). The CDR3 region is CSVEDGGPTRTDTQYF. Written as DNA, the CDR3 is TGCAGCGTTGAAGACGGGGGGCCTACCCGCACAGATACGCAGTATTTT.